This paragraph reports one T cell receptor beta chain. The antigen is undetermined. This CDR3 region has 14 residues. V lost 4 bases, J lost 7 bases, and 5 bases stayed unmatched. Germline lookup yields CDR1 SEHNR and CDR2 FQNEAQ (reference sequence). The donors, healthy adults who were HIV-negative, had experienced no recent acute infections or vaccinations. Division of CD4+ cells produced a CD45RA+ naive subset and a CD45RA-negative memory subset. The record originates from a study of shared clonotypes between healthy human individuals. General observations from the study: Shared across four donors were around 4.7% of the naive CD4 clonotypes.

In the authors' workflow: Junction-only immunoSEQ data arrived without quality scores, meaning filtering differed. Clones were sequenced by immunoSEQ multiplex PCR, and TCRdb holds only the in-frame ones, with some missing. That table is the source of V, J and clone size, and D and trimming were worked out from the DNA. The sample holds roughly 2.4 million clones; approximately 95% are singletons and the top ten take roughly 0.13%. The chain employs TRBV7-9 and TRBJ1-2, with TRBD1 matching 11 bases. Sequenced input: naive CD4+ T cells sorted from blood. The subset denotes: CD45RA+ positively selected. The TCR was taken from a young man in good health. The CDR3 loop reads CASSSGQGAGGYTF. In DNA, the CDR3 is TGTGCCAGCAGCTCTGGACAGGGGGCAGGTGGCTACACCTTC.